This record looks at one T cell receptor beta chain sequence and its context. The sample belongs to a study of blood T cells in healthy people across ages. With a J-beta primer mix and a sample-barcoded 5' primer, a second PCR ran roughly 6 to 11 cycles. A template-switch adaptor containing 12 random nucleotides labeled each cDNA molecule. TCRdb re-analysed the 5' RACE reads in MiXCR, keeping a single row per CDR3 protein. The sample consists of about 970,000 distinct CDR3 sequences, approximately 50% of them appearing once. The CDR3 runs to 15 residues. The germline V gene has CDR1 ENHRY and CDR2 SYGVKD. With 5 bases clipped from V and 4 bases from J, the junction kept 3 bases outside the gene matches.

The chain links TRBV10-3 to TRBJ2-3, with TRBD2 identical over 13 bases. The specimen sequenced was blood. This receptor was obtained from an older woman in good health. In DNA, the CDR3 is TGTGCCATCAGTCGACTAGCGGGAGGATCAGATACGCAGTATTTT. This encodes CAISRLAGGSDTQYF.